A single T cell receptor beta chain is shown here with its context. No antigen is known for it. These data originate in a study of shared clonotypes between healthy human individuals. Study overall: Per-donor plates numbered three CD4 naive, three CD4 memory, two CD8 naive and one CD8 memory. Findings of the study overall: The study generally estimated greater richness for naive than memory subsets. Incompleteness in sorted-subset sequencing, despite large depth, was shown by rarefaction.

V lost 0 bases, J lost 0 bases, and 12 bases lay in between. The CDR3 has 16 residues. The germline V gene has CDR1 SGHRS and CDR2 YFSETQ. Assay used: immunoSEQ multiplex PCR; TCRdb lists only in-frame clones, some missing. The repertoire holds about 2 million clones, with about 94% as singletons. CD45RO-negative cells were positively selected for CCR7, leaving out terminally differentiated effector memory CD45RA+ cells. Donation came from healthy HIV-negative adults that had no recent acute infections or vaccinations. The chain uses TRBV5-1 and TRBJ1-1; a possible D gene is TRBD1 (6 bases). This receptor was taken from a man aged 18 to 35 in good health. Sequencing used naive CD8+ T cells sorted from blood. The CDR3 spells CASSLGQANMNTEAFF. CDR3 DNA sequence: TGCGCCAGCAGCTTGGGACAGGCCAATATGAACACTGAAGCTTTCTTT.